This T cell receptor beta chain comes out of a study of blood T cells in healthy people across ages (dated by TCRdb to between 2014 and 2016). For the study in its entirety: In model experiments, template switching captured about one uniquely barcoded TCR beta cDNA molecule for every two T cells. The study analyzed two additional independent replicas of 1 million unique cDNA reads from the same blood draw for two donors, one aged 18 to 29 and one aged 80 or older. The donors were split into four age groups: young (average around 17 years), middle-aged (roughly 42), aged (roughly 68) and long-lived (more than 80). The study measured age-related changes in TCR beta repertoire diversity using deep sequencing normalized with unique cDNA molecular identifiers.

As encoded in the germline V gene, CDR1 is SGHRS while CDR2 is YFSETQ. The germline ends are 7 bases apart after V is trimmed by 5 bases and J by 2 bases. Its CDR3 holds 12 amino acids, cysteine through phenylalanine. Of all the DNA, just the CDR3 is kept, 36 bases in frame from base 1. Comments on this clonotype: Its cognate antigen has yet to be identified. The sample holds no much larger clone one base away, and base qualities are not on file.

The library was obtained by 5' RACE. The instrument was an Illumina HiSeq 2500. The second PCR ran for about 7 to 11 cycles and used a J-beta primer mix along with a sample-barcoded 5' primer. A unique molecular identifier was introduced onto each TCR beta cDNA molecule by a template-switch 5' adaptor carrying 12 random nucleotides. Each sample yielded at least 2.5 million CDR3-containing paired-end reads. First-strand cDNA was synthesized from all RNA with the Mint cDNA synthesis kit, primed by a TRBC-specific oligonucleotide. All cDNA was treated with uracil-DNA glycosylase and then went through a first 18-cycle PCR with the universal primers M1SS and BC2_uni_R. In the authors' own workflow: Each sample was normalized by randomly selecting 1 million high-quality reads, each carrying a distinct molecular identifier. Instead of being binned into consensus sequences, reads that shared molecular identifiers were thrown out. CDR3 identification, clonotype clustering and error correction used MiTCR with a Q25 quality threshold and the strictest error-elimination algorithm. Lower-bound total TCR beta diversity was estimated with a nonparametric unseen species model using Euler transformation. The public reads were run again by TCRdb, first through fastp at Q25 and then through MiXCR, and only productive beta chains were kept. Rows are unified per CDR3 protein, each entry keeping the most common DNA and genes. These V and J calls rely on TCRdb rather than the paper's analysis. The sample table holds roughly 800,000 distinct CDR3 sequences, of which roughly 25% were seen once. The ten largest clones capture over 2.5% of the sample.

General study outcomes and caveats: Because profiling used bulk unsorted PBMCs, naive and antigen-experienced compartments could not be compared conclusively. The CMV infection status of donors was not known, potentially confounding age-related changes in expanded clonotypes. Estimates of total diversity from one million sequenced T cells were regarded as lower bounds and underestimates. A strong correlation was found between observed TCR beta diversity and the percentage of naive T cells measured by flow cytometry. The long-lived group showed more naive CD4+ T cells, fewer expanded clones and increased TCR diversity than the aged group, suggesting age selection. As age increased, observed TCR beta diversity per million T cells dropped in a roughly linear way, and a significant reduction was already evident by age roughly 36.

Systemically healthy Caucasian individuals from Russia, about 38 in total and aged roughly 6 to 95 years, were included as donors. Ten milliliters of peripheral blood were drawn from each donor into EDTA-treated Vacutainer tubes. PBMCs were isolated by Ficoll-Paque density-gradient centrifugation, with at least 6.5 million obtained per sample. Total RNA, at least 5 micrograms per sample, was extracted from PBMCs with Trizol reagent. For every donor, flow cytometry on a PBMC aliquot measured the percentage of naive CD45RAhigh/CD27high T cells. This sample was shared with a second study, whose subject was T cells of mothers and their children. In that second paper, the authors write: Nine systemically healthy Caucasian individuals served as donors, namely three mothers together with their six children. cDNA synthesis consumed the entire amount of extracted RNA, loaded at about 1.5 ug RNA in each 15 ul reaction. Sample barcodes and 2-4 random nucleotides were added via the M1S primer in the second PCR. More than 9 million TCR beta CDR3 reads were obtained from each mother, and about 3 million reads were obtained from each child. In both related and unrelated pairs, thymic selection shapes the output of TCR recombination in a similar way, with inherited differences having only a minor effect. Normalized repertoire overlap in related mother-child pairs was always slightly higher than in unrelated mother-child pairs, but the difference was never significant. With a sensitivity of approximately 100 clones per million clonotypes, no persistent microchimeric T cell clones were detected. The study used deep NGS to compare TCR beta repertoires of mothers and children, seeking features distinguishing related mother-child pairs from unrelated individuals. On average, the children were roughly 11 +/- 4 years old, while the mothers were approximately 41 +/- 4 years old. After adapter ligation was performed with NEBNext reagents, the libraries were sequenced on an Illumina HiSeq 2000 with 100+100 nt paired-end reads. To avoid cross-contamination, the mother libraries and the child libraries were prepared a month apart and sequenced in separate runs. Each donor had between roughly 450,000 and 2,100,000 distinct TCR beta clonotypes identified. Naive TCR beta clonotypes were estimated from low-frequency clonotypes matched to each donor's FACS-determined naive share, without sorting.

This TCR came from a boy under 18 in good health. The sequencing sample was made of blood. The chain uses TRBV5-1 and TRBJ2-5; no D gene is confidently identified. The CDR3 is CASRRIQETQYF. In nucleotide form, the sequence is TGCGCCAGCAGGCGGATACAAGAGACCCAGTACTTC. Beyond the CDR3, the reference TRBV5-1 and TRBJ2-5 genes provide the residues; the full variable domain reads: KAGVTQTPRYLIKTRGQQVTLSCSPISGHRSVSWYQQTPGQGLQFLFEYFSETQRNKGNFPGRFSGRQFSNSRSEMNVSTLELGDSALYLCASRRIQETQYFGPGTRLLVL.